This T cell receptor (beta chain) was documented in a study of cytomegalovirus exposure and HLA in healthy donors. Trimming removed 3 bases at V and 2 bases at J, with 11 bases between. Germline CDR1 and CDR2: MNHEY and SMNVEV (reference sequence). The CDR3 totals 14 residues. With 60 Vbeta and 13 Jbeta primers, the PCR was carried out. Clones were read by immunoSEQ multiplex PCR, and TCRdb kept only the in-frame ones, dropping some. The repertoire holds around 140,000 clones, with 64% as singletons. The specimen was PBMCs. The TCR was taken from a woman in her 40s in good health and CMV-seronegative. The chain combines TRBV27 with TRBJ2-7, with D possibly matching TRBD1 (5 bases). CDR3 DNA sequence: TGTGCCAGCAGTTTTCTAGGGGCTCCCTACGAGCAGTACTTC. Protein sequence: CASSFLGAPYEQYF.